This paragraph covers one T cell receptor beta chain sequence. Its matching antigen is unknown. These data belong to a study of shared clonotypes between healthy human individuals. TCRdb's copy holds only in-frame clones and misses some; the assay was immunoSEQ multiplex PCR. The profile shows approximately 1.5 million clones, approximately 98% of them singletons. Germline V CDR1 and CDR2: SGHAT, FQDESV (reference sequence). The V gene lost 4 bases and the J gene lost 6 bases, with 12 bases spanning the gap. CDR3 length: 13 residues. Findings and caveats of the study: The generation probabilities recorded for non-shared clonotypes fell below those of clonotypes shared by all four donors.

This chain connects TRBV11-1 to TRBJ1-1; no definite D call. This TCR was sampled from a man aged 30-40 years in good health. The sequenced sample was naive CD4+ T cells sorted from blood. Described subset: CD45RA+ positively selected. The CDR3 bases are TGTGCCAGCAGCTCTGACCTCTCGGCTGAAGCTTTCTTT. It encodes CASSSDLSAEAFF.